The 27 T cell receptor beta chains below were found in one sample sequenced in a study of Siglec-9 on CD8 T cells in melanoma. The method was immunoSEQ multiplex PCR; TCRdb's version includes in-frame clones alone and lacks a portion of them. The sample lists roughly 35,000 clones; around 81% were seen once. What was sequenced was Siglec-9- CD8+ T cells sorted from blood. All receptors come from a human donor in good health.

The J gene is TRBJ2-1, the V gene TRBV7-3, with D possibly called TRBD1 or TRBD2 (6 bases each). Trimming took 6 bases from V and 4 from J, leaving 13 bases between them. From germline, CDR1 is SGHTA and CDR2 FQGTGA. CDR3 size: 14 residues. The CDR3 loop reads CASSSEGGYNEQFF. The CDR3 DNA is TGTGCCAGCAGTTCAGAGGGGGGATACAATGAGCAGTTCTTC.

V and J are TRBV5-6 and TRBJ1-2, with a possible D match to TRBD1 (5 bases). V lost 0 bases and J lost 8, with 20 bases in between. CDR3 size: 16 residues. Germline V gene sequence: CDR1 SGHDT, CDR2 YYEEEE. The CDR3 loop is CASSLERGGTTRGYTF. In nucleotides, the CDR3 is TGTGCCAGCAGCTTGGAGCGGGGCGGTACTACCAGGGGCTACACCTTC.

The chain links TRBV2 to TRBJ2-7; D unclear. V dropped 4 bases and J dropped 2 bases, with 15 bases sitting between them. Germline V gives CDR1 SNHLY, CDR2 FYNNEI. The CDR3 has 15 residues. The CDR3 nucleotides read TGTGCCAGCAGTGTCCCAGACCGAGAGGCCTACGAGCAGTACTTC. Translation: CASSVPDREAYEQYF. Using reference TRBV2 and TRBJ2-7 for the parts outside the CDR3, the full variable domain is EPEVTQTPSHQVTQMGQEVILRCVPISNHLYFYWYRQILGQKVEFLVSFYNNEISEKSEIFDDQFSVERPDGSNFTLKIRSTKLEDSAMYFCASSVPDREAYEQYFGPGTRLTVT.

The chain uses TRBV4-1 and TRBJ2-7; TRBD2 matches at 10 bases. The CDR3 is 14 residues long. CDR1 and CDR2 (germline): MGHRA, YSYEKL. Losses at the gene ends were 4 bases for V and 2 bases for J; bases not matched to a gene: 2. The CDR3 bases are TGCGCCAGCAGCCTAGCGGGAGGCCCCTACGAGCAGTACTTC. Protein: CASSLAGGPYEQYF.

The rearrangement links TRBV7-3 to TRBJ2-1; 11 bases line up with TRBD2. The length of the CDR3 is 17 residues. V was clipped by 5 bases and J by 0 bases; unmatched bases: 6. Germline lookup yields CDR1 SGHTA and CDR2 FQGTGA. CDR3 coding DNA: TGTGCCAGCAGCATAGGGACTAGCGGAAGCTCCTACAATGAGCAGTTCTTC. It codes for CASSIGTSGSSYNEQFF.

V and J are TRBV6-5 and TRBJ2-1, with 9 bases fitting TRBD2. Trimming took 6 bases from V and 7 from J; bases not matched to a gene: 7. The germline V gene encodes CDR1 MNHEY and CDR2 SVGAGI. CDR3 length: 14 amino acids. Here the CDR3 reads CASRGGGAINEQFF. For the CDR3, the DNA is TGTGCCAGCAGAGGCGGGGGGGCCATAAATGAGCAGTTCTTC.

The chain employs TRBV7-6 and TRBJ2-5; D not certain. The CDR3 extends over 13 amino acids. Germline V gene lookup returns CDR1 SGHVS and CDR2 FNYEAQ. Deletions cut 7 bases from V and 7 bases from J, with 16 bases between. DNA of the CDR3: TGTGCCAGCATCCCATCGGCCCAGGTGACCCAGTACTTC. Translated: CASIPSAQVTQYF.

The rearrangement joins TRBV30 to TRBJ2-7, with D perhaps matching TRBD2 (6 bases). Germline loops: CDR1 GTSNPN, CDR2 SVGIG (reference sequence). The length of the CDR3 is 14 residues. The germline V and J ends were trimmed by 0 bases and 3 bases, with 12 bases remaining between them. The CDR3 DNA reads as TGTGCCTGGAGTGTAGGAGGGGCGGGCTACGAGCAGTACTTC. Translation gives CAWSVGGAGYEQYF.

The chain joins TRBV6-6 to TRBJ2-1, with TRBD2 matching 8 bases. This CDR3 comprises 16 residues. The V segment lost 0 bases and the J segment 10 bases; nucleotides outside the gene matches: 11. CDR1 is MNHNY and CDR2 is SVGAGI in the germline V gene (reference sequence). As DNA, the CDR3 is TGTGCCAGCAGTTACTCAGTGGGACTAGGGACTAAAGAGCAGTTCTTC. It yields the protein CASSYSVGLGTKEQFF.

This rearrangement joins TRBV4-1 to TRBJ2-1; D remains ambiguous. Germline CDR1 MGHRA, CDR2 YSYEKL. Deletions cut 1 base from V and 8 bases from J, with 12 bases between. The CDR3 is made up of 14 amino acids. The CDR3 is CASSQATFWDEQFF. DNA of the CDR3: TGCGCCAGCAGCCAAGCGACGTTTTGGGATGAGCAGTTCTTC.

The chain recombines TRBV11-2 with TRBJ1-1; D call uncertain. The germline V gene has CDR1 SGHAT and CDR2 FQNNGV. The V and J ends lost 5 bases and 11 bases respectively, with 12 bases between them. The CDR3 runs to 11 residues. The CDR3 is CASSRSLEAFF. CDR3 nucleotides: TGTGCCAGCAGCCGCTCCTTGGAGGCTTTCTTT.

This clone occurred once. The rearrangement joins TRBV28 to TRBJ2-5, with D unclear. Looked up from germline, CDR1 is MDHEN and CDR2 is SYDVKM. CDR3 length equals 11 residues. V lost 6 bases and J 4 bases, leaving 6 bases between the germline ends. This CDR3 reads CASSAPETQYF. In nucleotides, the CDR3 is TGTGCCAGCAGCGCGCCAGAGACCCAGTACTTC.

The chain carries TRBV7-9 and TRBJ1-4, with 8 positions matching TRBD1. Germline CDR1 is SEHNR and CDR2 is FQNEAQ (reference sequence). The CDR3 sequence is 15 residues long. V gave up 5 bases and J gave up 4 bases; unmatched junction bases: 6. The CDR3, as DNA: TGTGCCAGCAGCATCCGAGACAGGGGTAATGAAAAACTGTTTTTT. Translation gives CASSIRDRGNEKLFF.

The chain joins TRBV6-6 to TRBJ2-7; D gene uncertain. The CDR3 is made up of 16 amino acids. The germline V gene encodes CDR1 MNHNY and CDR2 SVGAGI (reference sequence). Trimming removed 0 bases from V and 2 bases from J, with 14 bases in between. CDR3 loop: CASSYSKEWIPYEQYF. The DNA for the CDR3 is TGTGCCAGCAGTTACTCGAAGGAATGGATCCCCTACGAGCAGTACTTC.

This clone was counted once. The chain employs TRBV7-9 and TRBJ2-7; TRBD2 matches at 7 bases. V lost 4 bases to trimming and J lost 7 bases; unmatched junction nucleotides: 10. Germline V gives CDR1 SEHNR, CDR2 FQNEAQ (reference sequence). The CDR3 loop spans 14 amino acids. This CDR3 is CASSSAGWLEEQYF. CDR3 nucleotide sequence: TGTGCCAGCAGCTCAGCGGGATGGCTCGAGGAGCAGTACTTC.

This sequence joins TRBV18 and TRBJ1-2, with unresolved D. Germline V gene data show CDR1 as KGHSH and CDR2 as LQKENI. The CDR3 contains 15 residues. Trimming shortened V by 4 bases and J by 7 bases, and 19 bases separated the two germline ends. As DNA, the CDR3 is TGTGCCAGCTCACTTGCCCGGGGAAAGGATCTTGGCTACACCTTC. Encoded protein: CASSLARGKDLGYTF.

The chain recombines TRBV10-3 with TRBJ1-1; 9 bases agree with TRBD1. Germline V gives CDR1 ENHRY, CDR2 SYGVKD. V lost 1 base, J lost 11 bases, and 2 bases stayed unmatched. This CDR3 is built from 12 residues. The CDR3 nucleotides read TGTGCCATCAGTGAGTGGGACAGGGATGCTTTCTTT. Its translation is CAISEWDRDAFF.

This chain uses TRBV2 with TRBJ2-7; unclear D gene. Trimming cost V 1 base and J 1 base, with 2 bases left between them. The CDR3 loop spans 12 amino acids. Germline V gene sequence: CDR1 SNHLY, CDR2 FYNNEI. The CDR3 sequence: CASSEESYEQYF. The CDR3 region has the DNA TGTGCCAGCAGTGAAGAATCCTACGAGCAGTACTTC.

The chain has TRBV6-5 and TRBJ2-3; no firm D call. From germline, CDR1 is MNHEY and CDR2 SVGAGI. The CDR3 is 14 residues long. The V gene lost 4 bases and the J gene lost 2 bases, with 10 bases spanning the gap. The CDR3 nucleotides read TGTGCCAGCAGTTCCTCGGGCATCACAGATACGCAGTATTTT. This sequence encodes CASSSSGITDTQYF.

This chain uses TRBV7-9 with TRBJ1-4, with 8 bases matching TRBD1. Trimming removed 5 bases from V and 3 bases from J; junction bases left unmatched: 11. Germline values: CDR1 SEHNR, CDR2 FQNEAQ (reference sequence). The CDR3 is 17 amino acids. DNA of the CDR3: TGTGCCAGCAGCAGCAGGGGGCGCGGTCCTGCTAATGAAAAACTGTTTTTT. Its protein is CASSSRGRGPANEKLFF.

The rearrangement joins TRBV9 to TRBJ2-1, with no clear D. The CDR3 is 13 amino acids. V was pared by 0 bases and J by 3 bases, with 4 bases between. Germline CDR1 reads SGDLS; CDR2 reads YYNGEE. The chain's CDR3 is CASSVVGYNEQFF. Written as DNA, the CDR3 is TGTGCCAGCAGCGTAGTGGGCTACAATGAGCAGTTCTTC.

The chain has TRBV11-2 and TRBJ2-1; 9 nucleotides align to TRBD2. Germline V CDR1 and CDR2: SGHAT, FQNNGV. Trimming at V came to 7 bases and at J to 9 bases, leaving 16 bases not matched to a gene. The CDR3 spans 16 residues. In DNA form, the CDR3 reads TGTGCCAGCAACAAAAATCTAGCGGGGCAATGGGGTGAGCAGTTCTTC. Its protein product is CASNKNLAGQWGEQFF.

J is TRBJ2-7 and V is TRBV5-1; 7 bases align to TRBD1. Germline V lookup: CDR1 SGHRS, CDR2 YFSETQ. CDR3 length: 15 residues. Unmatched junction bases numbered 11, after V lost 5 bases and J lost 3 bases. CDR3 region: CASRWDRGFLYEQYF. The CDR3 DNA sequence: TGCGCCAGCAGGTGGGACAGAGGGTTCCTCTACGAGCAGTACTTC.

The chain is built from TRBV5-6 and TRBJ2-7; either TRBD1 or TRBD2 may fit D (6 bases each). The germline CDR1 and CDR2 sequences are SGHDT and YYEEEE. The CDR3 runs to 16 residues. Trimming took off 3 bases at V and 1 base at J, with 17 bases between the two ends. CDR3 DNA: TGTGCCAGCAGCTCGGAGGGCCGGACAGTATCCTACGAGCAGTACTTC. It is translated as CASSSEGRTVSYEQYF.

The V and J genes are TRBV2 and TRBJ1-6; D is unresolved. V shed 1 base and J shed 6 bases, with 13 bases lying between them. Germline values: CDR1 SNHLY, CDR2 FYNNEI. The CDR3 sequence is 16 residues long. DNA of the CDR3: TGTGCCAGCAGTGAAGGTACGGCGGTAGTTAATTCACCCCTCCACTTT. Translating gives CASSEGTAVVNSPLHF.

The J gene is TRBJ2-2, the V gene TRBV6-1, with a weak D call TRBD2 (6 bases). Per the germline V gene, CDR1 is MNHNS and CDR2 is SASEGT. The CDR3 extends over 13 amino acids. Trimming removed 7 bases from V and 6 bases from J, with 12 bases in between. DNA for the CDR3: TGTGCCAGCATTGGAGGGGACGCCGGGGAGCTGTTTTTT. Translating gives CASIGGDAGELFF.

The chain has TRBV19 and TRBJ1-1; unclear D gene. Germline CDR1 LNHDA, CDR2 SQIVND (reference sequence). This CDR3 is 12 amino acids long. V was pared by 3 bases and J by 6 bases, with 8 bases between. CDR3 amino acids: CASSIGGSEAFF. The CDR3 nucleotides are TGTGCCAGTAGTATCGGAGGGTCTGAAGCTTTCTTT.